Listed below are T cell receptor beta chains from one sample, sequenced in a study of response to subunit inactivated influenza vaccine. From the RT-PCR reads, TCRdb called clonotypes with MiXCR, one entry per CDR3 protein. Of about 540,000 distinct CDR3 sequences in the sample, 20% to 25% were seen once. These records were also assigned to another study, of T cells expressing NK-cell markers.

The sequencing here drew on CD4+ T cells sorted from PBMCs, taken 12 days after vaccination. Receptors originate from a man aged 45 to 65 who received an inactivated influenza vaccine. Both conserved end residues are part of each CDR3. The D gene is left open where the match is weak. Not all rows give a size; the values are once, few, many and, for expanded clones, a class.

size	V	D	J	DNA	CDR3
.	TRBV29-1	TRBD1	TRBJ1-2	TGCAGCGTTGAGCCCCCCGGGACAGAAGATGGCTACACCTTC	CSVEPPGTEDGYTF
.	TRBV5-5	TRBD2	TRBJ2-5	TGTGCCAGCAGCCGGGTTTCGGGAGGGATCAAGACCCAGTACTTC	CASSRVSGGIKTQYF
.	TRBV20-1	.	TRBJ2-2	TGCAGTGCTAGACAGGGTTATACCGGGGAGCTGTTTTTT	CSARQGYTGELFF
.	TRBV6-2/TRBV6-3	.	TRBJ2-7	TGTGCCAGCAGTTCGGACAGGGTACCGGGACTAACAAACTACGAGCAGTACTTC	CASSSDRVPGLTNYEQYF
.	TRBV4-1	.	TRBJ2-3	TGCGCCAGCAGCCAGGTCCGTCCGTCCAGGGTACCAGATACGCAGTATTTT	CASSQVRPSRVPDTQYF
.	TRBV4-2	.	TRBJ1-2	TGTGCCAGCAGCCCGGAGGCCCAGAGGCGAGTTAACTATGGCTACACCTTC	CASSPEAQRRVNYGYTF
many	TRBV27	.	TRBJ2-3	TGTGCCAGCAGTCGGGACTTGAGCACAGATACGCAGTATTTT	CASSRDLSTDTQYF
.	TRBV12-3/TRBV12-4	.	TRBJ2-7	TGTGCCAGCAGTCCCGGGACATTTGAGCAGTACTTC	CASSPGTFEQYF
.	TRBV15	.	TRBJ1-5	TGTGCCACCAGCAGAGAAGGGGGTAATCAGCCCCAGCATTTT	CATSREGGNQPQHF
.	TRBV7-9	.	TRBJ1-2	TGTGCCAGCCGAGGCTACACCTTC	CASRGYTF
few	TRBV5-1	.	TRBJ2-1	TGCGCCAGCAGCTTGGGGGCCCAGGCATGGACCTACAATGAGCAGTTCTTC	CASSLGAQAWTYNEQFF
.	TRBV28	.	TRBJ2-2	TGTGCCGCCAGGGCGGGAAACACCGGGGAGCTGTTTTTT	CAARAGNTGELFF
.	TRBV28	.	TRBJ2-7	TGTGCCAGCAGTTTTCAGGGGCGATTATACGAGCAGTACTTC	CASSFQGRLYEQYF
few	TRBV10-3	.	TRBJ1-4	TGTGCCATCAGTGAGTCGAGGGTAGCTAATGAAAAACTGTTTTTT	CAISESRVANEKLFF
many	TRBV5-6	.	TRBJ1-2	TGTGCCAGCAGCGACACCGTTAACTATGGCTACACCTTC	CASSDTVNYGYTF
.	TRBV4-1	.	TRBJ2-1	TGCGCCAGCAGAAATAACGGGGGCAATGAGCAGTTCTTC	CASRNNGGNEQFF
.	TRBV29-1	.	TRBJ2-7	TGCAGCGTTGAAGATCTGGCCGAGCAGTACTTC	CSVEDLAEQYF
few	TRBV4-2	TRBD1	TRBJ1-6	TGTGCCAGCAGCCATCCGGGACAGGGGCGGGTTTCACCCCTCCACTTT	CASSHPGQGRVSPLHF
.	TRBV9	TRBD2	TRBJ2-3	TGTGCCAGCAGCCCAGATAGCGGGAGAGTGGCAGATACGCAGTATTTT	CASSPDSGRVADTQYF
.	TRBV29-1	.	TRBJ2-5	TGCAGCGTTGAGTTTGGGGCCTCACCCCAAGAGACCCAGTACTTC	CSVEFGASPQETQYF
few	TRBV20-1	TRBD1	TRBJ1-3	TGCAGTGCTCGACAGGGCTCTGGAAACACCATATATTTT	CSARQGSGNTIYF
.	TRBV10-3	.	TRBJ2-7	TGTGCCACTCAAGGGAGCTCCTACGAGCAGTACTTC	CATQGSSYEQYF
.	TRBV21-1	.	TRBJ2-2	TGTGCCAGCAGCAAGAACCCAAATTGGACAGGGGGTTCGGGCGGGGAGCTGTTTTTT	CASSKNPNWTGGSGGELFF
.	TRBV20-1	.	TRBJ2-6	TGCAGTGCTGGTCAGGTCGGTGGGGCCAACGTCCTGACTTTC	CSAGQVGGANVLTF
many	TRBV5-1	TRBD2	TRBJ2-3	TGCGCCAGCAGCACCTTCGGGACTAGCGGTCTACGCAAAGATACGCAGTATTTT	CASSTFGTSGLRKDTQYF
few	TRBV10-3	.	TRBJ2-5	TGTGCCATCAGTGTTAACCGGGACCCACCGAGGGTTAAGGAGACCCAGTACTTC	CAISVNRDPPRVKETQYF
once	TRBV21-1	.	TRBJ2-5	TGTGCCAGCAGCAAAAGGCCAGGGGGCGTAGAGACCCAGTACTTC	CASSKRPGGVETQYF
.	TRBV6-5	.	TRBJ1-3	TGTGCCAGCAGTTACACTGCGAGCAGGACTGGAAACACCATATATTTT	CASSYTASRTGNTIYF
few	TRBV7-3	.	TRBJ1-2	TGTGCCAGCAGCCCCGGAGGGGGGATGACCTTC	CASSPGGGMTF
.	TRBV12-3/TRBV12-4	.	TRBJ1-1	TGTGCCAGCAGTCGAGGCCTCTCGCGGAGGGCCATGAACACTGAAGCTTTCTTT	CASSRGLSRRAMNTEAFF
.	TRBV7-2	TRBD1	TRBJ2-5	TGTGCCAGCAGCTTAATATGGGACAGGAATGGCGAGACCCAGAACTTC	CASSLIWDRNGETQNF